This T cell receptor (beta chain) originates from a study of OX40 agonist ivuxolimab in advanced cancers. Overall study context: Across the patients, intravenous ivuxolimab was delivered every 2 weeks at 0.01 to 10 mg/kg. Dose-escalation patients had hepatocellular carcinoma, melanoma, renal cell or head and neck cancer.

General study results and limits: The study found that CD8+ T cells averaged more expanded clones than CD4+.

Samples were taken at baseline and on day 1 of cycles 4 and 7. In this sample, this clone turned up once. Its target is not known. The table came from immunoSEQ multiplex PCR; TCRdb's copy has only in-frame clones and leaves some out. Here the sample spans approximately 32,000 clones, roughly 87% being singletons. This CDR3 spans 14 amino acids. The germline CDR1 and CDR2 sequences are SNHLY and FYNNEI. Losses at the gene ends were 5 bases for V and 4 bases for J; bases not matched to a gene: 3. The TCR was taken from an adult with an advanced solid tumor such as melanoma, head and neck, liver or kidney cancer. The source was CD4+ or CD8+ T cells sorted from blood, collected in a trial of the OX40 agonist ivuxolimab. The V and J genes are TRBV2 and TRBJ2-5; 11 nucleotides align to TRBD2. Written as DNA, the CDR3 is TGTGCCAGCAGTAGACTAGCGGGACGAGAGACCCAGTACTTC. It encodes CASSRLAGRETQYF.